These 23 T cell receptor beta chains came from one sample sequenced in a study of blood T cell repertoires in COVID-19. The table came from immunoSEQ multiplex PCR; TCRdb's copy has only in-frame clones and leaves some out. Here the sample spans about 41,000 clones, around nine tenths being singletons. Sequenced input: peripheral blood. These receptor sequences come from a man in his forties with COVID-19, enrolled during active disease.

V and J are TRBV28 and TRBJ2-6, with D maybe TRBD1 (5 bases). Germline V gene lookup returns CDR1 MDHEN and CDR2 SYDVKM. This CDR3 spans 15 amino acids. Trimming cost V 5 bases and J 1 base, with 9 bases left between them. CDR3 protein: CASSPGMSGANVLTF. CDR3 DNA: TGTGCCAGCAGTCCAGGGATGTCTGGGGCCAACGTCCTGACTTTC.

This clone occurred once. This chain's CDR3 is CASSIGSSYNEQFF. The DNA for the CDR3 is TGTGCCAGTAGTATTGGGAGCTCCTACAATGAGCAGTTCTTC. This rearrangement joins TRBV19 to TRBJ2-1; the D gene is possibly TRBD2 (5 bases). CDR1 is LNHDA, CDR2 SQIVND, per germline (reference sequence). CDR3 length: 14 residues. V dropped 3 bases and J dropped 0 bases, with 6 bases sitting between them. The complete variable domain, with remaining parts taken from reference TRBV19 and TRBJ2-1, reads DGGITQSPKYLFRKEGQNVTLSCEQNLNHDAMYWYRQDPGQGLRLIYYSQIVNDFQKGDIAEGYSVSREKKESFPLTVTSAQKNPTAFYLCASSIGSSYNEQFFGPGTRLTVL.

This clone was seen more than once but under ten times. The chain recombines TRBV21-1 with TRBJ1-6; the table names TRBD1, a call not compared with the DNA. TRBV21-1 is a pseudogene segment. The CDR3 spans 20 residues. The CDR3 bases are TGTGCCAGCAGCAAAAGGGTCAGGGTGAGGCGTTCTCCTATGGATTCACCCCTCCACTTT. Translated: CASSKRVRVRRSPMDSPLHF.

This clone appeared once. The chain joins TRBV18 to TRBJ2-1; TRBD1 matches 8 bases. CDR1 is KGHSH and CDR2 is LQKENI in the germline V gene. V was clipped by 1 base and J by 2 bases; unmatched bases: 10. This CDR3 contains 18 residues. This chain's CDR3 is CASSPRRTGTTAYNEQFF. The CDR3 DNA is TGTGCCAGCTCACCACGGCGGACAGGGACAACAGCCTACAATGAGCAGTTCTTC.

The chain couples TRBV30 to TRBJ2-1; D is perhaps TRBD1 (6 bases). Trimming took off 2 bases at V and 4 bases at J, with 12 bases between the two ends. The CDR3 consists of 14 residues. CDR1 and CDR2 from the germline V gene are GTSNPN and SVGIG (reference sequence). The CDR3 spells CAWSSTGKYNEQFF. The CDR3 DNA reads as TGTGCCTGGAGTTCGACAGGCAAGTACAATGAGCAGTTCTTC.

This chain uses TRBV24-1 with TRBJ1-6; D remains ambiguous. The CDR3 contains 13 residues. V was cut by 5 bases and J by 3 bases, with 4 bases left in between. From germline, CDR1 is KGHDR and CDR2 SFDVKD. The CDR3 is CATSAGYNSPLHF. DNA of the CDR3: TGTGCCACCAGTGCAGGCTATAATTCACCCCTCCACTTT.

The chain couples TRBV18 to TRBJ1-6; D gene ambiguous. Germline V gives CDR1 KGHSH, CDR2 LQKENI. V lost 3 bases to trimming and J lost 0 bases, with 9 bases between them. The CDR3 runs 16 residues. The CDR3 sequence is CASSPSPSSYNSPLHF. The CDR3 DNA reads TGTGCCAGCTCACCGTCACCTAGCTCCTATAATTCACCCCTCCACTTT.

The gene calls are TRBV5-6 and TRBJ2-5; perhaps TRBD1 as D (6 bases). The CDR3 consists of 14 residues. V gave up 3 bases and J gave up 5 bases, with 14 bases separating them. CDR1 SGHDT and CDR2 YYEEEE come from the germline V gene. The CDR3 sequence: CASSSTRGFETQYF. The CDR3 DNA is TGTGCCAGCAGCTCTACCAGGGGTTTCGAGACCCAGTACTTC.

The chain combines TRBV7-9 with TRBJ1-2; D is unclear. The CDR3 consists of 11 residues. V was clipped by 2 bases and J by 6 bases, with 4 bases between them. The V gene's germline CDR1 is SEHNR and CDR2 FQNEAQ (reference sequence). The chain's CDR3 is CASSLLDGYTF. Here the CDR3 DNA reads TGTGCCAGCAGCTTACTTGATGGCTACACCTTC.

This rearrangement joins TRBV27 to TRBJ2-7; 8 bases agree with TRBD2. The CDR3 has 15 amino acids. Germline V gives CDR1 MNHEY, CDR2 SMNVEV (reference sequence). V lost 0 bases to trimming and J lost 4 bases; unmatched junction nucleotides: 5. The CDR3 DNA reads as TGTGCCAGCAGTTTATCCCCAGCGGGGGATTACGAGCAGTACTTC. It codes for CASSLSPAGDYEQYF.

The V and J genes are TRBV27 and TRBJ2-3, with a weak D call TRBD1 (8 bases). The CDR3 is 15 amino acids. V lost 4 bases and J lost 3, with 14 bases in between. Germline V gives CDR1 MNHEY, CDR2 SMNVEV (reference sequence). The CDR3 reads CASSYGQGGTDTQYF. The DNA for the CDR3 is TGTGCCAGCAGTTACGGACAGGGAGGGACAGATACGCAGTATTTT.

This chain joins TRBV6-6 and TRBJ2-7; 8 nucleotides match TRBD2. V was pared by 5 bases and J by 1 base, with 10 bases of the junction left unmatched. From germline, CDR1 is MNHNY and CDR2 SVGAGI (reference sequence). The CDR3 is made up of 16 amino acids. The CDR3 spells CASSPAGTRRSYEQYF. Written as DNA, the CDR3 is TGTGCCAGCAGTCCTGCCGGGACTAGAAGATCCTACGAGCAGTACTTC.

The chain joins TRBV5-1 to TRBJ2-7; the match to TRBD1 covers 9 bases. This CDR3 is built from 16 residues. The trim removed 2 bases at V and 2 bases at J, leaving 8 bases unmatched. Germline loops: CDR1 SGHRS, CDR2 YFSETQ. CDR3 sequence reads: CASSLLGGQGPYEQYF. The CDR3 DNA reads as TGCGCCAGCAGCTTACTCGGGGGACAGGGTCCCTACGAGCAGTACTTC.

This chain links TRBV7-9 with TRBJ2-2; 8 bases line up with TRBD1. The germline gives CDR1 SEHNR, CDR2 FQNEAQ (reference sequence). This CDR3 spans 16 amino acids. The ends lost 4 bases at V and 4 bases at J; junction bases unmatched: 8. The CDR3 DNA reads TGTGCCAGCAGCTCCCTCCCGGACAGGGCCACCGGGGAGCTGTTTTTT. It codes for CASSSLPDRATGELFF.

V and J are TRBV10-3 and TRBJ1-1; 8 nucleotides agree with TRBD1. The junction had 2 bases not matched to a gene; V was cut back by 6 bases and J by 2 bases. From germline, CDR1 is ENHRY and CDR2 SYGVKD. The CDR3 spans 13 residues. The CDR3 nucleotides are TGTGCCATCAGACAGGGGGGAAACACTGAAGCTTTCTTT. Translation: CAIRQGGNTEAFF.

The chain employs TRBV2 and TRBJ2-5; the match to TRBD2 covers 8 bases. Germline values: CDR1 SNHLY, CDR2 FYNNEI. The CDR3 sequence is 15 residues long. The ends lost 5 bases at V and 5 bases at J; junction bases unmatched: 10. CDR3 nucleotide sequence: TGTGCCAGCAGTCGCCCCGGGACTAGGGGGGAGACCCAGTACTTC. Amino acids: CASSRPGTRGETQYF.

The gene calls are TRBV29-1 and TRBJ1-2; 9 bases fit TRBD1. The trim removed 8 bases at V and 4 bases at J, leaving 8 bases unmatched. There are 13 residues in the CDR3. The germline gives CDR1 SQVTM, CDR2 ANQGSEA. The CDR3 sequence: CSFYRDRAYGYTF. The DNA of the CDR3 is TGCAGCTTTTACCGGGACAGGGCCTATGGCTACACCTTC.

The chain employs TRBV7-2 and TRBJ2-1; TRBD2 matches at 10 bases. CDR1 and CDR2 (germline): SGHTA, FQGNSA. Trimming took 4 bases from V and 7 from J; bases not matched to a gene: 7. The CDR3 spans 15 residues. The CDR3 DNA sequence: TGTGCCAGCAGCTCACAGCGGGGGGGCAGGAATGAGCAGTTCTTC. Amino acid sequence: CASSSQRGGRNEQFF.

The J gene is TRBJ2-2, the V gene TRBV5-1, with D possibly being TRBD1 (6 bases). Germline V gene sequence: CDR1 SGHRS, CDR2 YFSETQ. The V and J ends lost 1 base and 0 bases respectively, with 7 bases between them. CDR3 length: 15 amino acids. The CDR3 DNA reads as TGCGCCAGCAGCTTGAACAGGGCGAACACCGGGGAGCTGTTTTTT. Amino acid sequence: CASSLNRANTGELFF.

The sample holds one count of this clone. The chain uses TRBV30 and TRBJ2-7; 7 bases are a match to TRBD1. Germline CDR1 and CDR2: GTSNPN and SVGIG (reference sequence). The CDR3 loop spans 13 amino acids. The junction had 8 bases not matched to a gene; V was cut back by 4 bases and J by 5 bases. The CDR3 DNA reads as TGTGCCTGGAATATGGGACAGCGCGACGAGCAGTACTTC. Protein product: CAWNMGQRDEQYF.

The genes are TRBV5-4 and TRBJ2-7; 8 bases fit TRBD2. The CDR3 sequence is 13 residues long. Germline values: CDR1 SGHNT, CDR2 YYREEE (reference sequence). With 3 bases clipped from V and 7 bases from J, the junction kept 6 bases outside the gene matches. The CDR3 loop is CASSYGGVEEQYF. The CDR3 DNA reads TGTGCCAGCAGCTACGGGGGGGTGGAGGAGCAGTACTTC.

The V call is TRBV27, the J call TRBJ1-3; D gene unclear. Germline V gene lookup returns CDR1 MNHEY and CDR2 SMNVEV (reference sequence). This CDR3 is 16 amino acids long. With 8 bases removed from V and 1 base from J, the gap between germline ends came to 18 bases. The CDR3 DNA follows: TGTGCCAGCCGAAAGAGCGGGGTCCAATCTGGAAACACCATATATTTT. This translates into CASRKSGVQSGNTIYF.

The CDR3 coding sequence is TGCGCCAGCAGCCTACTAGCGGGATCCTACAATGAGCAGTTCTTC. Protein sequence: CASSLLAGSYNEQFF. The chain carries TRBV5-1 and TRBJ2-1, with 10 bases identical to TRBD2. After removal of 4 bases from V and 1 base from J, the junction contained 2 bases not matched to a gene. Germline CDR1 reads SGHRS; CDR2 reads YFSETQ. The CDR3 sequence is 15 residues long. The full variable domain, with the rest looked up from reference TRBV5-1 and TRBJ2-1, is KAGVTQTPRYLIKTRGQQVTLSCSPISGHRSVSWYQQTPGQGLQFLFEYFSETQRNKGNFPGRFSGRQFSNSRSEMNVSTLELGDSALYLCASSLLAGSYNEQFFGPGTRLTVL.